A single sample is the source of the 20 T cell receptor beta chains below, sequenced in a study of shared clonotypes between healthy human individuals. Libraries were prepared by immunoSEQ multiplex PCR; TCRdb keeps only in-frame clonotypes and omits some of them. Among about 960,000 clones listed, roughly 72% were seen once. Sequencing was carried out using memory CD4+ T cells sorted from blood. This sample's subset: CD45RA-negative fraction. The receptors stem from a man aged 18 to 29 in good health.

This clone was detected only once. The rearrangement joins TRBV29-1 to TRBJ1-1; D ambiguous. Trimming took 7 bases from V and 1 from J, leaving 13 bases between them. Per germline, CDR1 SQVTM and CDR2 ANQGSEA. This CDR3 comprises 13 residues. CDR3 loop: CSGQEIGNTEAFF. CDR3 DNA sequence: TGCAGCGGTCAGGAGATAGGGAACACTGAAGCTTTCTTT.

The gene calls are TRBV7-2 and TRBJ1-5, with TRBD1 matching 9 bases. The length of the CDR3 is 16 residues. The trim removed 5 bases at V and 1 base at J, leaving 6 bases unmatched. In germline, CDR1 is SGHTA, CDR2 FQGNSA. CDR3 amino acids: CASSPGTGISNQPQHF. Written as DNA, the CDR3 is TGTGCCAGCAGCCCCGGGACAGGGATAAGCAATCAGCCCCAGCATTTT.

V and J are TRBV10-3 and TRBJ2-5, with D maybe TRBD2 (6 bases). The germline V gene encodes CDR1 ENHRY and CDR2 SYGVKD. The V end lost 10 bases, the J end lost 0 bases, and 18 bases lay between the germline ends. The CDR3 is 15 amino acids. CDR3 in amino acids: CATTIGGTNQETQYF. CDR3 sequence (DNA): TGTGCCACGACGATCGGCGGGACCAACCAAGAGACCCAGTACTTC.

The rearrangement joins TRBV5-6 to TRBJ2-2, with 8 bases fitting TRBD1. The CDR3 has 14 amino acids. CDR1 SGHDT and CDR2 YYEEEE come from the germline V gene. With 2 bases clipped from V and 7 bases from J, the junction kept 4 bases outside the gene matches. CDR3 DNA sequence: TGTGCCAGCAGCTTTCAGGGGGCTTACGGGGAGCTGTTTTTT. Translation gives CASSFQGAYGELFF.

The V call is TRBV5-4, the J call TRBJ1-2, with unresolved D. V was pared by 4 bases and J by 8 bases, with 21 bases between. The germline V gene encodes CDR1 SGHNT and CDR2 YYREEE (reference sequence). This CDR3 is built from 15 residues. CDR3 residues: CASSPITGDDRGYTF. The CDR3 DNA reads TGTGCCAGCAGCCCAATCACCGGGGATGATCGGGGCTACACCTTC. Combining the CDR3 with reference TRBV5-4 and TRBJ1-2 gives the whole variable domain ETGVTQSPTHLIKTRGQQVTLRCSSQSGHNTVSWYQQALGQGPQFIFQYYREEENGRGNFPPRFSGLQFPNYSSELNVNALELDDSALYLCASSPITGDDRGYTFGSGTRLTVV.

As concerns this clone: A much larger clone is a single base away; this may be a read error. Other nucleotide sequences in the sample specify the same CDR3. This sequence joins TRBV27 and TRBJ1-6, with D perhaps matching TRBD1 (6 bases). The CDR3 runs 14 residues. Looked up from germline, CDR1 is MNHEY and CDR2 is SMNVEV (reference sequence). Trimming left V 2 bases short and J 7 bases short, with 9 bases between. Here the CDR3 reads CASSLGQGNSPLHF. Here the CDR3 DNA reads TGTGCCAGCAGTTTAGGGCAGGGGAATTCACCCCTCCACTTT.

Comments on this clone: The sample has other DNA sequences that encode this CDR3 too. The chain carries TRBV7-2 and TRBJ1-2; 8 bases match TRBD1. The CDR3 is 13 residues long. V lost 4 bases to trimming and J lost 5 bases; unmatched junction nucleotides: 3. CDR1 is SGHTA and CDR2 is FQGNSA in the germline V gene. CDR3 sequence (DNA): TGTGCCAGCAGCTCAGGACAGGGATATGGCTACACCTTC. Translated, it gives CASSSGQGYGYTF.

In DNA form, the CDR3 reads TGTGCCATCAGGAGGGACGGCGGAACTAATGAAAAACTGTTTTTT. It specifies CAIRRDGGTNEKLFF. The chain recombines TRBV10-3 with TRBJ1-4; tentatively, D is TRBD1 (5 bases). This CDR3 has 15 amino acids. Looked up from germline, CDR1 is ENHRY and CDR2 is SYGVKD. V lost 6 bases and J lost 1, with 12 bases in between.

This chain joins TRBV4-3 and TRBJ2-5, with D possibly matching TRBD2 (6 bases). The CDR3 sequence is 16 residues long. The V end was cut by 0 bases, the J end by 7 bases, with 18 bases between. Looked up from germline, CDR1 is LGHNA and CDR2 is YSLEER. The CDR3 loop reads CASSQDYGGVIGTQYF. CDR3 nucleotides: TGCGCCAGCAGCCAAGATTACGGGGGAGTGATAGGGACCCAGTACTTC.

This chain uses TRBV18 with TRBJ2-3; D ambiguous. Germline V lookup: CDR1 KGHSH, CDR2 LQKENI. CDR3 length equals 13 residues. Trimming shortened V by 3 bases and J by 3 bases, and 7 bases separated the two germline ends. CDR3 in DNA: TGTGCCAGCTCACCGCTAAGGACAGATACGCAGTATTTT. It encodes CASSPLRTDTQYF.

V gene TRBV4-1 combines with J gene TRBJ1-1, with TRBD1 matching over 8 bases. The V gene's germline CDR1 is MGHRA and CDR2 YSYEKL. V dropped 1 base and J dropped 4; count of bases not matched to a gene: 2. The CDR3 is made up of 14 amino acids. The CDR3: CASSQGTGFTEAFF. The CDR3 DNA reads TGCGCCAGCAGCCAAGGGACAGGGTTCACTGAAGCTTTCTTT.

This clone was counted once. CDR3 sequence (DNA): TGTGCCAGCCAAGAGGGAGGGGGCGATCGGTACGCCTATGGCTACACCTTC. This sequence encodes CASQEGGGDRYAYGYTF. The chain uses TRBV19 and TRBJ1-2; TRBD1 matches 7 bases. This CDR3 is 17 amino acids long. Germline lookup yields CDR1 LNHDA and CDR2 SQIVND (reference sequence). Germline trimming cut 9 bases from V and 4 bases from J; bases unmatched to any gene: 20. The whole variable domain, filled in from reference TRBV19 and TRBJ1-2, reads DGGITQSPKYLFRKEGQNVTLSCEQNLNHDAMYWYRQDPGQGLRLIYYSQIVNDFQKGDIAEGYSVSREKKESFPLTVTSAQKNPTAFYLCASQEGGGDRYAYGYTFGSGTRLTVV.

The chain is built from TRBV10-3 and TRBJ2-7; tentatively, D is TRBD2 (6 bases). CDR3 size: 14 residues. Per the germline V gene, CDR1 is ENHRY and CDR2 is SYGVKD. Trimming stripped 6 bases from V and 4 bases from J, with 16 bases between. The CDR3 sequence: CAISSGGQPYEQYF. CDR3 sequence (DNA): TGTGCCATCAGCTCTGGAGGGCAGCCATACGAGCAGTACTTC.

This clone showed up many times. The rearrangement links TRBV21-1 to TRBJ2-1; the table's D call, TRBD1, has no DNA check behind it. TRBV21-1 is assigned pseudogene status. The CDR3 extends over 16 amino acids. CDR3 protein: CASSKDTGGDGNEQFF. The CDR3 nucleotides read TGTGCCAGCAGCAAAGATACAGGGGGCGACGGAAATGAGCAGTTCTTC.

The sample holds one count of this clone. The rearrangement uses TRBV5-1 and TRBJ1-1, with 7 bases aligning to TRBD1. Unmatched junction bases numbered 13, after V lost 4 bases and J lost 4 bases. CDR3 length: 16 residues. From germline, CDR1 is SGHRS and CDR2 YFSETQ. The CDR3 DNA reads as TGCGCCAGCAGCCGGAGGGCCGGGACAGAGGGCACTGAAGCTTTCTTT. Amino acid sequence: CASSRRAGTEGTEAFF.

The chain has TRBV5-1 and TRBJ1-4; possible D gene TRBD1, 5 bases. Germline V gene sequence: CDR1 SGHRS, CDR2 YFSETQ. V was shortened by 0 bases and J by 0 bases, with 9 bases between the two germline ends. CDR3 length: 16 amino acids. The DNA for the CDR3 is TGCGCCAGCAGCTTGGAGCTGGGGCCAACTAATGAAAAACTGTTTTTT. Translated, it gives CASSLELGPTNEKLFF.

The rearrangement links TRBV7-2 to TRBJ1-1, with D possibly matching TRBD1 (5 bases). There are 13 residues in the CDR3. Trimming stripped 5 bases from V and 6 bases from J, with 13 bases between. CDR1 and CDR2 (germline): SGHTA, FQGNSA. The CDR3 bases are TGTGCCAGCAGCATAAGACAGTCCCCTGAAGCTTTCTTT. Its protein is CASSIRQSPEAFF.

This sequence joins TRBV30 and TRBJ1-6; 10 nucleotides line up with TRBD1. From germline, CDR1 is GTSNPN and CDR2 SVGIG (reference sequence). The trim removed 1 base at V and 10 bases at J, leaving 4 bases unmatched. The CDR3 consists of 14 residues. CDR3 nucleotide sequence: TGTGCCTGGAGTGCGGACAGGGGGAAGTCACCCCTCCACTTT. This translates into CAWSADRGKSPLHF.

The genes are TRBV4-1 and TRBJ1-5; TRBD1 is a possible D gene (6 bases). The V end lost 0 bases, the J end lost 6 bases, and 15 bases lay between the germline ends. The CDR3 has 16 amino acids. Looked up from germline, CDR1 is MGHRA and CDR2 is YSYEKL. In DNA form, the CDR3 reads TGCGCCAGCAGCCAAGACCCACAGGGTATAGGTCAGCCCCAGCATTTT. Protein sequence: CASSQDPQGIGQPQHF.

V usage is TRBV30 and J usage is TRBJ1-1, with D hard to call. The CDR3 extends over 13 amino acids. In germline, CDR1 is GTSNPN, CDR2 SVGIG (reference sequence). Trimming removed 4 bases at V and 3 bases at J, with 12 bases between. CDR3 nucleotide sequence: TGTGCCTGGATGTCGCAGGCGGACACTGAAGCTTTCTTT. Translation gives CAWMSQADTEAFF.